Only a few counts were recorded for the clone carrying this T cell receptor (beta chain). What it binds is unknown. This record comes from a study of response to subunit inactivated influenza vaccine. Study outcomes and limitations: The authors suggested that every seasonal influenza vaccination recruits few new T cells.

MiXCR, run by TCRdb on the RT-PCR reads, gives a single entry per CDR3 protein. This sample carries about 570,000 distinct CDR3 sequences, around 11% of them seen once, and the ten largest clones take 10% to 13%. The input for sequencing was PBMCs from blood, taken on the day of vaccination. The sequence came from a man aged 45 to 65 who received an inactivated influenza vaccine.

The CDR3 here is CASSLGMGGRGLSNYGYTF. The DNA of the CDR3 is TGCGCCAGCAGCTTGGGCATGGGCGGCAGGGGGCTCTCTAACTATGGCTACACCTTC. The chain joins TRBV5-1 to TRBJ1-2, with 8 bases identical to TRBD1. The germline gives CDR1 SGHRS, CDR2 YFSETQ. This CDR3 comprises 19 residues. J gave up 0 bases and V 0 bases, and 13 bases lay outside the gene matches. Complete variable domain (other parts from reference TRBV5-1 and TRBJ1-2): KAGVTQTPRYLIKTRGQQVTLSCSPISGHRSVSWYQQTPGQGLQFLFEYFSETQRNKGNFPGRFSGRQFSNSRSEMNVSTLELGDSALYLCASSLGMGGRGLSNYGYTFGSGTRLTVV.